This T cell receptor beta chain was profiled in a study of blood T cell repertoires in COVID-19. Sequenced by immunoSEQ multiplex PCR; TCRdb stores in-frame clones only, minus some. The sample has about 200,000 clones, 70% to 90% seen once. The CDR3 is made up of 14 amino acids. The germline gives CDR1 SEHNR, CDR2 FQNEAQ (reference sequence). J gave up 7 bases and V 4 bases, and 9 bases lay outside the gene matches. This receptor was identified in a man aged 25-45 years who had recovered from COVID-19. This chain uses TRBV7-9 with TRBJ1-2; 7 nucleotides agree with TRBD1. Sequencing was done on a sample of PBMCs or T cells enriched from blood (not recorded which). Here the CDR3 reads CASSSDRPFPGYTF. DNA of the CDR3: TGTGCCAGCAGCTCGGACAGGCCCTTTCCTGGCTACACCTTC.